Reported below is one TCR beta chain. Antigen specificity is unknown. The germline V and J ends were trimmed by 6 bases and 2 bases, with 10 bases remaining between them. The CDR3 is 13 amino acids. The data derive from a study of T cells after yellow fever vaccination. Turning to the study itself: SMART-Seq v4 Ultra Low Input prepared libraries from low-cell fractions.

By 5'RACE template switching, TCR cDNA was produced, with a universal primer site and UMIs added in the process. TCRdb passed the 5' RACE reads through MiXCR, listing each CDR3 protein once. The table records hundreds of thousands of distinct CDR3 sequences, around 13% of them present only once. Study-wide points: Just a small share of clonotypes turned up in the CD4 compartment as well as the CD8 compartment. Sorted repertoires could include abundant contaminating clonotypes from bulk cells.

This TCR was sampled from a man aged 18 to 30 who received the YFV17D yellow fever vaccine. This specimen consisted of CD4+ T cells sorted from PBMCs, obtained 15 days after the yellow fever booster vaccination. The chain carries TRBV12-3 or TRBV12-4 and TRBJ1-2; D uncertain. The CDR3 here is CASSQQVNYGYTF. The CDR3 nucleotides are TGTGCCAGCAGCCAACAAGTAAACTATGGCTACACCTTC.